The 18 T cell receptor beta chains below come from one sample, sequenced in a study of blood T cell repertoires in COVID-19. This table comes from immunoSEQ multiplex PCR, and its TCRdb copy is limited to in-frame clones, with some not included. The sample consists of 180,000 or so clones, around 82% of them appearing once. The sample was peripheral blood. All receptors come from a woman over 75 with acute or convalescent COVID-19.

DNA for the CDR3: TGTGCCACCAGCAGAGGGGAGGGCCGCGGTACCTCCCTCAATGAGCAGTTCTTC. As protein: CATSRGEGRGTSLNEQFF. The J gene is TRBJ2-1, the V gene TRBV15, with 7 bases fitting TRBD2. The germline gives CDR1 LNHNV, CDR2 YYDKDF (reference sequence). The CDR3 is made up of 18 amino acids. J gave up 6 bases and V 1 base, and 15 bases lay outside the gene matches. Complete variable domain (other parts from reference TRBV15 and TRBJ2-1): DAMVIQNPRYQVTQFGKPVTLSCSQTLNHNVMYWYQQKSSQAPKLLFHYYDKDFNNEADTPDNFQSRRPNTSFCFLDIRSPGLGDTAMYLCATSRGEGRGTSLNEQFFGPGTRLTVL.

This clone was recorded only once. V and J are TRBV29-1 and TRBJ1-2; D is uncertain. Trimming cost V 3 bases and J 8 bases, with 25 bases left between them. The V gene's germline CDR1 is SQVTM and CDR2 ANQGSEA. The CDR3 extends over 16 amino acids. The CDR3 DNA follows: TGCAGCGTTGAGTCTTCTCTTCCTCTCACCACAATCGGCTACACCTTC. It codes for CSVESSLPLTTIGYTF.

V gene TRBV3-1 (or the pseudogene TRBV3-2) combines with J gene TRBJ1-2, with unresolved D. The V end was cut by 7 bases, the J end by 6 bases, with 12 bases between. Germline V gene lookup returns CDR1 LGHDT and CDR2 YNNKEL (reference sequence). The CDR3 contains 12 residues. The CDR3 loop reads CASMGGLHGYTF. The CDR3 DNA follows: TGTGCCAGCATGGGCGGGCTCCATGGCTACACCTTC.

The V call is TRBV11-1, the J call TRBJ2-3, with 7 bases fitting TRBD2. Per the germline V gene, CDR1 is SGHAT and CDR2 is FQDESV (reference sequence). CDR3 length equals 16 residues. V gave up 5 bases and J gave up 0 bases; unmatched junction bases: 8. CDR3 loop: CASSIRLASSTDTQYF. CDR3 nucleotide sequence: TGTGCCAGCAGCATCCGACTAGCCTCTAGCACAGATACGCAGTATTTT.

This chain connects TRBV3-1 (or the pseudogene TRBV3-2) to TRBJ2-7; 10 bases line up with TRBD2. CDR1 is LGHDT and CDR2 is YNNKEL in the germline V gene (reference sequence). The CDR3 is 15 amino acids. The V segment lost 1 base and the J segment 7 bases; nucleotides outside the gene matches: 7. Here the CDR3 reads CASSQGTSGAFEQYF. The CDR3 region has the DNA TGTGCCAGCAGCCAAGGTACTAGCGGGGCTTTTGAGCAGTACTTC.

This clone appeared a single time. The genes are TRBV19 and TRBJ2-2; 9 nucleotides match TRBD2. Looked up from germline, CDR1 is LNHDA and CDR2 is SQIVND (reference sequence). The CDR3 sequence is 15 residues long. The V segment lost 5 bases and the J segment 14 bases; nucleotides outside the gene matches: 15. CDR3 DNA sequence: TGTGCCAGTAGTCCCGACCCTATGGCGGGAGGGGGTCTGTTTTTT. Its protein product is CASSPDPMAGGGLFF.

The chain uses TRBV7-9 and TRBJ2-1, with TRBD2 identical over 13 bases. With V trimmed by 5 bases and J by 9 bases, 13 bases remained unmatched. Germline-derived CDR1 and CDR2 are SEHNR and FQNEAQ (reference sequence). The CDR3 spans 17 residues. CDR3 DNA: TGTGCCAGCAGCCCCCAAAGACTAGCGGGAGGCCGGGGTGAGCAGTTCTTC. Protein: CASSPQRLAGGRGEQFF.

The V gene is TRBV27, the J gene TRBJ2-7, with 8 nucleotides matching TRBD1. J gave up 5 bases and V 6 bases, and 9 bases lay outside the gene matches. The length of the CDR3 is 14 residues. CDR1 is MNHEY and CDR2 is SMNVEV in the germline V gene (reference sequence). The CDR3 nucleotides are TGTGCCAGCAGGCTAGGCAGGGGGCTCGACGAGCAGTACTTC. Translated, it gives CASRLGRGLDEQYF.

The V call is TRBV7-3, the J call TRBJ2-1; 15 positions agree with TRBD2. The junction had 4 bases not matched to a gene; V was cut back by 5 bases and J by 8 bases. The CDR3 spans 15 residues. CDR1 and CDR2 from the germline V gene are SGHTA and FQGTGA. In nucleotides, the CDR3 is TGTGCCAGCAGCCCGGGACTAGCGGGAGGCTATGAGCAGTTCTTC. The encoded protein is CASSPGLAGGYEQFF. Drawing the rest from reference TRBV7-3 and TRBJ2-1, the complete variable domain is GAGVSQTPSNKVTEKGKYVELRCDPISGHTALYWYRQSLGQGPEFLIYFQGTGAADDSGLPNDRFFAVRPEGSVSTLKIQRTERGDSAVYLCASSPGLAGGYEQFFGPGTRLTVL.

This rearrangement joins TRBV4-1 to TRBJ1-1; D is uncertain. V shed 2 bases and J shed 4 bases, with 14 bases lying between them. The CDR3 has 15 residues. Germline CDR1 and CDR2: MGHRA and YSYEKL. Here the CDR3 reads CASSQFIRGGTEAFF. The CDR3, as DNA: TGCGCCAGCAGCCAATTCATCCGGGGTGGCACTGAAGCTTTCTTT.

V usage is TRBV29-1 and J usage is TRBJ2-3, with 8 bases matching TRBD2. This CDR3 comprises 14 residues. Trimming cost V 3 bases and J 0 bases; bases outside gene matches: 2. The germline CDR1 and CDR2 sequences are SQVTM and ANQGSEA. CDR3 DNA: TGCAGCGTTGACCGGGAGGGCAGCACAGATACGCAGTATTTT. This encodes CSVDREGSTDTQYF.

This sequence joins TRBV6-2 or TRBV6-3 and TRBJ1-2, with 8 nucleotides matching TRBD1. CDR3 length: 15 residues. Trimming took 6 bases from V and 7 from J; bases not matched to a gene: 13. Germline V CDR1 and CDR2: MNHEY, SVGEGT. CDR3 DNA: TGTGCCAGCAGCCCCAACCGACAGGGGTACATTGGCTACACCTTC. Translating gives CASSPNRQGYIGYTF.

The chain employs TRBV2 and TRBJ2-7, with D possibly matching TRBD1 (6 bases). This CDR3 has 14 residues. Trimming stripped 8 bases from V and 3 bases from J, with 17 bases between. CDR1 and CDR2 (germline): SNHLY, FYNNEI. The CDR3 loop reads CASGIRTALYEQYF. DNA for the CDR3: TGTGCCAGCGGAATAAGGACAGCCCTCTACGAGCAGTACTTC.

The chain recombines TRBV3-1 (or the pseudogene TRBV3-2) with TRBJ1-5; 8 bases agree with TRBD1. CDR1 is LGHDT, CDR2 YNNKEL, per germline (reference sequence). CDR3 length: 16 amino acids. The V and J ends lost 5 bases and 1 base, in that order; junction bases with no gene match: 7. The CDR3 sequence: CASSFRTGNSNQPQHF. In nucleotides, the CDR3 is TGTGCCAGCAGCTTTCGGACAGGGAACAGCAATCAGCCCCAGCATTTT.

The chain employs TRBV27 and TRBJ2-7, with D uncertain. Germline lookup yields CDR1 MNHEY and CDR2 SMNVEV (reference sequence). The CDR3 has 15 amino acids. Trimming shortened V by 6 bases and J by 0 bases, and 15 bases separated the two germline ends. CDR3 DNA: TGTGCCAGCAGCCTCTCTTGGGCATTCTCCTACGAGCAGTACTTC. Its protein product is CASSLSWAFSYEQYF.

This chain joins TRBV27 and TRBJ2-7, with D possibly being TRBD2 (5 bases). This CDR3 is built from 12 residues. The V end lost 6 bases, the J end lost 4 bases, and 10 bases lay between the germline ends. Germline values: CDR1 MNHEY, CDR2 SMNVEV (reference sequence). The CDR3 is CASREGRYEQYF. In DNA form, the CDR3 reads TGTGCCAGCAGAGAGGGCCGGTACGAGCAGTACTTC.

Written as DNA, the CDR3 is TGTGCCAGCAGCTTCATGCCCGAGACTGAAGCTTTCTTT. This encodes CASSFMPETEAFF. The V call is TRBV11-3, the J call TRBJ1-1, with D unresolved. Trimming stripped 3 bases from V and 5 bases from J, with 10 bases between. CDR1 and CDR2 (germline): SGHNT, YENEEA. The CDR3 extends over 13 amino acids.

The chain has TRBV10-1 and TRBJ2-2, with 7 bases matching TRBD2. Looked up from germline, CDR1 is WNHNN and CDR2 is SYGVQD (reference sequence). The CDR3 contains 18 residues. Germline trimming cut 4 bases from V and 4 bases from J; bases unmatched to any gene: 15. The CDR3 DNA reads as TGCGCCAGCAGTGTACTCCCCACTGGCGGGAGTTCCACCGGGGAGCTGTTTTTT. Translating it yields CASSVLPTGGSSTGELFF.